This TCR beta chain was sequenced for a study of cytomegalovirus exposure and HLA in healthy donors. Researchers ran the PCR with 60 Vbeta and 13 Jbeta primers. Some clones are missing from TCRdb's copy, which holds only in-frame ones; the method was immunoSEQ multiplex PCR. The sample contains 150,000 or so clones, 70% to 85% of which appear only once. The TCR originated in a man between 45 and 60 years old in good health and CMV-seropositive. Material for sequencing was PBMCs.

CDR3 DNA sequence: TGCGCCAGCAGCTTGGTTGGACAGGGTTTGGGTGGCTACACCTTC. Translated, it gives CASSLVGQGLGGYTF. The rearrangement joins TRBV5-1 to TRBJ1-2; TRBD1 matches at 8 bases. V was clipped by 0 bases and J by 7 bases; unmatched bases: 8. The CDR3 covers 15 residues. Per the germline V gene, CDR1 is SGHRS and CDR2 is YFSETQ.